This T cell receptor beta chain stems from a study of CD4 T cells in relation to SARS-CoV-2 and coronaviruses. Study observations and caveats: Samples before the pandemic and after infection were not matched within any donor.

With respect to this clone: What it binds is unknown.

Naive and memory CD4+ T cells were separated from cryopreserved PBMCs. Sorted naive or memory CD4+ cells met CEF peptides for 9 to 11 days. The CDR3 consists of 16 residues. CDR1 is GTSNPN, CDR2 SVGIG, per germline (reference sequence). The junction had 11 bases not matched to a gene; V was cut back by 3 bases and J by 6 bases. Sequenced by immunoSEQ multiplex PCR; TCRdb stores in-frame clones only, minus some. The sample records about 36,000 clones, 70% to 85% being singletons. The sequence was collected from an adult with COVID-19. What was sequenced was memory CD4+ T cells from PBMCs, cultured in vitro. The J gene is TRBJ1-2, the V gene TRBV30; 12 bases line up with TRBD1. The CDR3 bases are TGTGCCTGGAGGGATACCGGGACAGGGGGCGCGAATGGCTACACCTTC. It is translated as CAWRDTGTGGANGYTF.